The entry that follows covers one T cell receptor beta chain sequence. This clonotype was seen more than once but under ten times. Its binding antigen is unknown. The record has no base qualities; no much larger clone is one base away. This sample is drawn from a study of blood T cells in healthy people across ages (dated by TCRdb to between 2015 and 2017). About the investigation overall: In model experiments, template switching captured about one uniquely barcoded TCR beta cDNA molecule for every two T cells. Using the same blood draw, the study looked at two additional independent replicas of 1 million unique cDNA reads for two donors, one aged 18 to 30 and the other aged 80 or older. Four age groups were formed from the donors: young (average approximately 17 years), middle-aged (approximately 40), aged (about 68) and long-lived (82). The study measured age-related changes in TCR beta repertoire diversity using deep sequencing normalized with unique cDNA molecular identifiers. To avoid experimental bias, donors of different ages were randomly spread across the sequencing lanes.

Systemically healthy Caucasian individuals from Russia, 39 in total and aged roughly 6 to 100 years, were included as donors. Each donor gave ten milliliters of peripheral blood, collected into EDTA-treated Vacutainer tubes. Ficoll-Paque density-gradient centrifugation was used to isolate PBMCs, with at least 7 million obtained per sample. Total RNA was extracted from PBMCs with Trizol reagent, with at least 5 micrograms obtained per sample. For every donor, flow cytometry on a PBMC aliquot measured the percentage of naive CD45RAhigh/CD27high T cells. Study-wide findings and limitations: There was a strong correlation between observed TCR beta diversity and the percentage of naive T cells measured by flow cytometry. Because profiling used bulk unsorted PBMCs, naive and antigen-experienced compartments could not be compared conclusively. Estimates of total diversity from one million sequenced T cells were regarded as lower bounds and underestimates. Compared with the aged group, more naive CD4+ T cells, fewer expanded clones and increased TCR diversity were shown by the long-lived group, suggesting age selection. Because donor CMV infection status was unknown, age-related changes in expanded clonotypes were potentially confounded. As age increased, observed TCR beta diversity per million T cells dropped in a roughly linear way, and a significant reduction was already evident by age roughly 40.

The library was produced with 5' RACE. The sequencer listed for this sample is Illumina HiSeq 2500. A second PCR of about 7 to 12 cycles was performed with a sample-barcoded 5' primer and a J-beta primer mix. A template-switch 5' adaptor carrying 12 random nucleotides introduced a unique molecular identifier onto each TCR beta cDNA molecule. At least 2.5 million CDR3-containing paired-end reads were obtained from each sample. First-strand cDNA synthesis was performed from all RNA using the Mint cDNA synthesis kit, with priming by a TRBC-specific oligonucleotide. Following uracil-DNA glycosylase treatment, a first 18-cycle PCR with universal primers M1SS and BC2_uni_R was performed on all cDNA. The study's own analysis went as follows. Normalization of each sample was performed by random selection of 1 million high-quality reads, each carrying a distinct molecular identifier. Reads sharing molecular identifiers were discarded rather than binned into consensus sequences. MiTCR, with a Q25 quality threshold and the strictest error-elimination algorithm, was used for CDR3 identification, clonotype clustering and error correction. A nonparametric unseen species model with Euler transformation was used to estimate a lower bound on total TCR beta diversity. TCRdb redid the processing of the public reads, applying fastp at Q25 and MiXCR, and retained in-frame beta chains. Rows with a matching CDR3 protein are joined into one entry that keeps the most common DNA and genes. TCRdb, not the original authors, processed these V and J calls. This sample lists approximately 1,100,000 distinct CDR3 sequences; 40% to 55% were detected once. The biggest ten clones account for about 19% of the sample.

V lost 8 bases and J lost 4 bases; the stretch between them is 20 bases long. Spanning cysteine to phenylalanine, the CDR3 consists of 14 amino acids. The entry retains the CDR3 DNA only, 42 bases that are in frame from base 1. From a lookup of the germline V gene (reference sequence), CDR1 and CDR2 are DFQATT and SNEGSKA. The receptor comes from an older woman in good health. This chain joins TRBV20-1 to TRBJ2-5; TRBD2 is perhaps the D gene, given 6 matching bases. The specimen was blood. The bases are TGCAGTCACGCCGGAGGGACGGGACGAGAGACCCAGTACTTC. Its protein is CSHAGGTGRETQYF.